Below, 7 T cell receptor beta chains from the same sample are listed, as sequenced in a study of blood T cell repertoires in COVID-19. Repertoires were generated with immunoSEQ multiplex PCR, while TCRdb's copy carries only in-frame clones and drops some. The sample includes about 73,000 clones, roughly nine tenths of them seen just once. The specimen sequenced was peripheral blood. The receptors stem from a man older than 75 with acute or convalescent COVID-19.

This CDR3 is CASSESGDTGKLFF. The CDR3 region has the DNA TGCGCCAGCAGTGAGAGTGGGGACACTGGAAAACTGTTTTTT. The chain recombines TRBV10-1 with TRBJ1-4, with D possibly being TRBD1 (6 bases). The V gene lost 2 bases and the J gene lost 10 bases, with 14 bases spanning the gap. Germline CDR1 is WNHNN and CDR2 is SYGVQD (reference sequence). This CDR3 is built from 14 residues.

CDR3 loop: CSVAVHNYGYTF. CDR3 DNA sequence: TGCAGCGTTGCGGTCCATAACTATGGCTACACCTTC. This chain uses TRBV29-1 with TRBJ1-2; the D is unclear. Looked up from germline, CDR1 is SQVTM and CDR2 is ANQGSEA. CDR3 length: 12 residues. Between the trimmed V and J ends, which lost 4 bases and 1 base, there was a span of 7 bases. Using reference TRBV29-1 and TRBJ1-2 for the parts outside the CDR3, the full variable domain is SAVISQKPSRDICQRGTSLTIQCQVDSQVTMMFWYRQQPGQSLTLIATANQGSEATYESGFVIDKFPISRPNLTFSTLTVSNMSPEDSSIYLCSVAVHNYGYTFGSGTRLTVV.

The chain couples TRBV30 to TRBJ2-1, with a tentative D call TRBD1 (6 bases). The germline gives CDR1 GTSNPN, CDR2 SVGIG (reference sequence). Deletions cut 0 bases from V and 7 bases from J, with 13 bases between. The CDR3 spans 14 residues. The CDR3 coding sequence is TGTGCCTGGAGTGTAAGTCAGGGGTGGAATGAGCAGTTCTTC. Translation gives CAWSVSQGWNEQFF.

This sequence joins TRBV3-1 (or the pseudogene TRBV3-2) and TRBJ1-2; a possible D gene is TRBD1 (6 bases). This CDR3 region has 13 residues. Germline CDR1 is LGHDT and CDR2 is YNNKEL (reference sequence). Trimming removed 6 bases at V and 4 bases at J, with 12 bases between. CDR3 DNA sequence: TGTGCCAGCAGTGCCCAGGGGCCCTATGGCTACACCTTC. Translated, it gives CASSAQGPYGYTF.

This chain connects TRBV7-9 to TRBJ2-3, with 10 bases aligning to TRBD2. Trimming cost V 4 bases and J 6 bases; bases outside gene matches: 7. Germline-derived CDR1 and CDR2 are SEHNR and FQNEAQ (reference sequence). The CDR3 contains 15 residues. The CDR3: CASSSGLAEGDTQYF. Written as DNA, the CDR3 is TGTGCCAGCAGCTCCGGACTAGCGGAAGGGGATACGCAGTATTTT.

V and J are TRBV5-1 and TRBJ2-5, with 9 bases matching TRBD1. CDR3 size: 17 residues. From germline, CDR1 is SGHRS and CDR2 YFSETQ. The V gene end was trimmed by 1 base and the J gene end by 4 bases; junction bases not matched to a gene: 11. The DNA for the CDR3 is TGCGCCAGCAGCTTGACACCCGGGACAGGGATTGGAGAGACCCAGTACTTC. Translation: CASSLTPGTGIGETQYF.

The chain recombines TRBV19 with TRBJ1-5; a weak D match, TRBD1 (6 bases). The V end was cut by 8 bases, the J end by 6 bases, with 14 bases between. Germline-derived CDR1 and CDR2 are LNHDA and SQIVND (reference sequence). This CDR3 contains 13 residues. CDR3 coding DNA: TGTGCCAGTGCACAGGGCGTAAGTCAGCCCCAGCATTTT. Its protein is CASAQGVSQPQHF.